This is a list of T cell receptor beta chains from one sample in a study of cytomegalovirus exposure and HLA in healthy donors. The data were produced by immunoSEQ multiplex PCR, yet TCRdb's version contains in-frame clones alone and is incomplete. Here the sample spans over 200,000 clones, approximately 90% being singletons. Sequencing was carried out using PBMCs. Source of these receptors: a woman aged 18 to 35 in good health and CMV-seronegative. Each CDR3 is given with its conserved first and last residue. The D gene is left open where the match is weak. Size is omitted from some rows. Given values are once, few, many or a class for expanded clones.

V gene	D gene	J gene	clone size	CDR3 protein	CDR3 DNA
TRBV6-5	TRBD2	TRBJ2-7	NA	CASSYSMGGEGEQYF	TGTGCCAGCAGTTACTCGATGGGAGGGGAGGGGGAGCAGTACTTC
TRBV30	NA	TRBJ2-2	NA	CAWNLNTGELFF	TGTGCCTGGAACCTAAACACCGGGGAGCTGTTTTTT
TRBV6-5	TRBD1	TRBJ2-7	NA	CASSPAGGPYEQYF	TGTGCCAGCAGTCCGGCAGGGGGACCCTACGAGCAGTACTTC
TRBV29-1	NA	TRBJ1-1	NA	CSSEASEAFF	TGCAGCTCCGAGGCGTCTGAAGCTTTCTTT
TRBV7-2	NA	TRBJ1-3	once	CASSLGAGALTRNTIYF	TGTGCCAGCAGCTTAGGCGCAGGGGCACTTACAAGGAACACCATATATTTT
TRBV19	NA	TRBJ1-6	NA	CASRQGNSPLHF	TGTGCCAGTAGACAGGGTAATTCACCCCTCCACTTT
TRBV27	TRBD1	TRBJ1-6	once	CASSSLTGVNSPLHF	TGTGCCAGCAGTTCTCTAACAGGGGTGAATTCACCCCTCCACTTT
TRBV7-9	NA	TRBJ1-1	few	CASSYRGTEAFF	TGTGCCAGCAGCTATAGGGGAACTGAAGCTTTCTTT
TRBV4-3	TRBD1	TRBJ2-7	few	CASSPGQGVDEQYF	TGCGCCAGCAGCCCGGGACAGGGAGTTGACGAGCAGTACTTC
TRBV7-9	NA	TRBJ1-6	NA	CASSLAGHNSPLHF	TGTGCCAGCAGCTTAGCTGGGCATAATTCACCCCTCCACTTT
TRBV5-1	TRBD2	TRBJ2-3	NA	CASSSFGGGQITDTQYF	TGCGCCAGCAGCTCGTTCGGGGGGGGCCAGATCACAGATACGCAGTATTTT
TRBV6-6	TRBD1	TRBJ1-4	NA	CASSRDRVGEKLFF	TGTGCCAGCAGCCGCGACAGGGTGGGTGAAAAACTGTTTTTT
TRBV18	NA	TRBJ2-6	once	CASSPLTDSGANVLTF	TGTGCCAGCTCACCCCTGACAGACTCTGGGGCCAACGTCCTGACTTTC
TRBV4-3	TRBD1	TRBJ1-2	NA	CASSRYDRAANYGYTF	TGCGCCAGCAGCCGGTACGACAGGGCGGCTAACTATGGCTACACCTTC
TRBV2	NA	TRBJ2-7	NA	CASGQYVYEQYF	TGTGCCAGCGGGCAGTACGTCTACGAGCAGTACTTC
TRBV19	NA	TRBJ1-3	NA	CASSTWTRAGNTIYF	TGTGCCAGTAGTACCTGGACTCGGGCTGGAAACACCATATATTTT
TRBV10-1	TRBD2	TRBJ2-3	NA	CASSESGLAGGTDTQYF	TGCGCCAGCAGTGAGTCTGGGCTAGCGGGGGGCACAGATACGCAGTATTTT
TRBV10-1	NA	TRBJ2-7	NA	CASSESAGAAEEQYF	TGCGCCAGCAGTGAGTCCGCAGGGGCCGCAGAGGAGCAGTACTTC
TRBV9	NA	TRBJ2-2	NA	CASSVDWDSANTGELFF	TGTGCCAGCAGCGTAGACTGGGACTCCGCGAACACCGGGGAGCTGTTTTTT
TRBV7-8	TRBD1	TRBJ1-5	NA	CASSKGQALSNQPQHF	TGTGCCAGCAGTAAGGGACAGGCGCTTAGCAATCAGCCCCAGCATTTT
TRBV18	TRBD1	TRBJ1-1	NA	CASSQQGQSNTEAFF	TGTGCCAGCTCACAACAGGGACAGTCGAACACTGAAGCTTTCTTT
TRBV7-2	TRBD2	TRBJ2-7	NA	CASSLGSGGVGYEQYF	TGTGCCAGCAGCTTAGGTAGCGGGGGGGTGGGCTACGAGCAGTACTTC
TRBV10-1	TRBD2	TRBJ2-7	NA	CASSEGTGGPSEQYF	TGCGCCAGCAGTGAGGGGACGGGAGGTCCCTCCGAGCAGTACTTC
TRBV12-5	NA	TRBJ2-7	NA	CASVGQSSYEQYF	TGTGCTAGTGTTGGGCAGAGCTCCTACGAGCAGTACTTC
TRBV10-1	TRBD2	TRBJ2-7	NA	CASSDGLAGPSYEQYF	TGCGCCAGCAGTGACGGACTAGCGGGGCCTTCCTACGAGCAGTACTTC
TRBV5-4	TRBD1	TRBJ2-3	NA	CASSSGQRTDTQYF	TGTGCCAGCAGCTCGGGACAGAGAACAGATACGCAGTATTTT
TRBV7-3	NA	TRBJ1-3	NA	CASSRPGRFSGNTIYF	TGTGCCAGCAGCCGACCGGGGAGATTCTCTGGAAACACCATATATTTT
TRBV5-1	NA	TRBJ2-3	once	CASSLGAVMTDTQYF	TGCGCCAGCAGCTTGGGGGCAGTTATGACAGATACGCAGTATTTT
TRBV6-5	NA	TRBJ1-2	once	CVVARGDGYTF	TGTGTTGTCGCCCGCGGGGACGGCTACACCTTC
TRBV4-1	NA	TRBJ2-7	NA	CASSQASGGTLYEQYF	TGCGCCAGCAGCCAAGCCTCGGGCGGGACCCTCTACGAGCAGTACTTC
TRBV5-4	TRBD1	TRBJ2-7	NA	CASSVTGQPYEQYF	TGTGCCAGCAGCGTTACGGGACAGCCCTACGAGCAGTACTTC
TRBV19	TRBD1	TRBJ1-2	NA	CASSIIRGQGLYGYTF	TGTGCCAGTAGTATAATTCGGGGACAGGGGCTCTATGGCTACACCTTC
TRBV5-4	NA	TRBJ2-2	NA	CASSLGVGIRLANTGELFF	TGTGCCAGCAGCTTGGGGGTTGGGATTAGACTAGCGAACACCGGGGAGCTGTTTTTT
TRBV4-3	NA	TRBJ2-7	NA	CASSQGASGGSRHYEQYF	TGCGCCAGCAGCCAAGGGGCCAGTGGTGGGAGTCGCCACTACGAGCAGTACTTC
TRBV6-1	NA	TRBJ1-1	NA	CASSEALLVSEAFF	TGTGCCAGCAGTGAGGCCCTCCTGGTCAGTGAAGCTTTCTTT
TRBV11-2	NA	TRBJ2-7	NA	CASSLGVGGPTYEQYF	TGTGCCAGCAGCTTAGGTGTGGGGGGGCCAACCTACGAGCAGTACTTC
TRBV10-2	TRBD1	TRBJ2-7	NA	CASTLGTGRYEQYF	TGCGCCAGCACCCTGGGGACAGGGAGGTACGAGCAGTACTTC
TRBV10-2	NA	TRBJ2-7	NA	CASILGSGYEQYF	TGCGCCAGCATATTAGGTTCAGGCTACGAGCAGTACTTC
TRBV25-1	TRBD1	TRBJ1-2	NA	CASGDRGFSYTF	TGTGCCAGCGGGGACAGGGGATTTAGCTACACCTTC
TRBV7-8	TRBD1	TRBJ2-7	NA	CASSEGTGTNEQYF	TGTGCCAGCAGCGAGGGGACAGGGACCAACGAGCAGTACTTC
TRBV7-7	TRBD2	TRBJ2-5	NA	CASSLVPPVAGGQLETQYF	TGTGCCAGCAGCTTAGTGCCTCCCGTAGCGGGAGGGCAGTTAGAGACCCAGTACTTC
TRBV10-3	TRBD1	TRBJ2-3	NA	CAIRKGALTDTQYF	TGTGCCATCAGAAAGGGGGCCCTCACAGATACGCAGTATTTT
TRBV5-4	NA	TRBJ2-5	once	CASSRDLSQETQYF	TGTGCCAGCAGCCGGGACTTGTCCCAAGAGACCCAGTACTTC
TRBV15	NA	TRBJ2-2	NA	CATSSRVAGELFF	TGTGCCACCAGCAGCAGGGTAGCCGGGGAGCTGTTTTTT
TRBV5-4	TRBD1	TRBJ2-1	NA	CASSRRDRSNEQFF	TGTGCCAGCAGCAGACGGGACAGGTCAAATGAGCAGTTCTTC
TRBV15	TRBD2	TRBJ2-1	NA	CATSIGLLAGDEQFF	TGTGCCACCAGCATCGGCCTCCTAGCGGGCGATGAGCAGTTCTTC
TRBV6-1	NA	TRBJ1-2	NA	CASSEGVGDQSAYVYTF	TGTGCCAGCAGTGAGGGAGTGGGAGACCAAAGCGCCTATGTCTACACCTTC
TRBV5-5	NA	TRBJ2-7	NA	CASSSTGSYEQYF	TGTGCCAGCAGCTCGACAGGTTCCTACGAGCAGTACTTC
TRBV15	TRBD1	TRBJ2-7	NA	CATSRVGLAGGYEQYF	TGTGCCACCAGCAGAGTAGGTTTAGCAGGGGGCTACGAGCAGTACTTC
TRBV6-5	NA	TRBJ2-7	NA	CASSYSIPAYEQYF	TGTGCCAGCAGTTACTCGATTCCCGCCTACGAGCAGTACTTC
TRBV9	TRBD2	TRBJ2-7	NA	CASSARTSGRSTHEQYF	TGTGCCAGCAGCGCCCGGACTAGCGGGAGATCCACCCACGAGCAGTACTTC
TRBV6-5	TRBD1	TRBJ1-1	NA	CASSYQDRVGTEAFF	TGTGCCAGCAGTTACCAGGACAGGGTCGGCACTGAAGCTTTCTTT
TRBV9	TRBD1	TRBJ2-3	NA	CASSVGQGRDTQYF	TGTGCCAGCAGCGTAGGACAGGGAAGAGATACGCAGTATTTT
TRBV29-1	NA	TRBJ2-7	NA	CSVERSGGYEQYF	TGCAGCGTTGAAAGGTCCGGAGGATACGAGCAGTACTTC
TRBV19	TRBD1	TRBJ1-1	NA	CATLTHRGQGTEAFF	TGTGCCACCCTAACCCACAGGGGGCAAGGCACTGAAGCTTTCTTT
TRBV11-2	NA	TRBJ1-4	NA	CASSFRGVEKLFF	TGTGCCAGCAGCTTCCGAGGAGTCGAAAAACTGTTTTTT
TRBV4-1	NA	TRBJ1-2	NA	CASSQEEAGAYGYTF	TGCGCCAGCAGCCAAGAGGAAGCGGGGGCCTATGGCTACACCTTC